The 9 T cell receptor beta chains below all came from one sample that was sequenced in a study of blood T cell repertoires in COVID-19. Sequenced by immunoSEQ multiplex PCR; TCRdb stores in-frame clones only, minus some. This table has roughly 200,000 clones, 70% to 90% appearing once. The sample was peripheral blood. The receptors originated from a man aged 50 to 60 with COVID-19, enrolled during active disease.

The chain links TRBV6-5 to TRBJ2-1, with TRBD2 matching 9 bases. The CDR3 is 15 amino acids. J lost 5 bases, V lost 5 bases, and 7 bases had no gene match. Germline CDR1 MNHEY, CDR2 SVGAGI. The CDR3 DNA reads TGTGCCAGCAGTCCGCTTAGCGGGGGCCACAATGAGCAGTTCTTC. Translating it yields CASSPLSGGHNEQFF.

The chain has TRBV19 and TRBJ1-5; the D is unclear. CDR1 LNHDA and CDR2 SQIVND come from the germline V gene (reference sequence). The CDR3 extends over 15 amino acids. V was clipped by 0 bases and J by 1 base, with 7 bases between them. The CDR3 DNA sequence: TGTGCCAGTAGTATAGAGAGTCCGAGCAATCAGCCCCAGCATTTT. This gives the protein CASSIESPSNQPQHF.

The chain is built from TRBV27 and TRBJ2-7, with 7 bases fitting TRBD2. Germline assignment: CDR1 MNHEY and CDR2 SMNVEV (reference sequence). The CDR3 is 15 residues long. V was clipped by 2 bases and J by 1 base; unmatched bases: 5. CDR3 residues: CASSLGLGRSYEQYF. The CDR3 DNA reads TGTGCCAGCAGTTTAGGACTAGGAAGATCCTACGAGCAGTACTTC.

The genes are TRBV24-1 and TRBJ2-2; 9 bases match TRBD1. The length of the CDR3 is 15 residues. The germline V gene has CDR1 KGHDR and CDR2 SFDVKD. The trim removed 3 bases at V and 4 bases at J, leaving 2 bases unmatched. The CDR3 nucleotides are TGTGCCACCAGTGATCAGGACAGGGGCACCGGGGAGCTGTTTTTT. It yields the protein CATSDQDRGTGELFF.

This clone was found once. J is TRBJ2-2 and V is TRBV11-2, with a possible D match to TRBD2 (6 bases). The CDR3 length is 18 residues. V gave up 6 bases and J gave up 0 bases, with 20 bases separating them. Germline CDR1 and CDR2: SGHAT and FQNNGV. The DNA of the CDR3 is TGTGCCAGCAGAGGGCGTATGGCACCGGGGGCGAACACCGGGGAGCTGTTTTTT. Translated: CASRGRMAPGANTGELFF.

The chain uses TRBV6-6 and TRBJ2-7; TRBD1 matches at 9 bases. Germline V gene lookup returns CDR1 MNHNY and CDR2 SVGAGI (reference sequence). The CDR3 runs to 14 residues. V gave up 7 bases and J gave up 4 bases; unmatched junction bases: 8. As DNA, the CDR3 is TGTGCCAGCACCAAGGGACAGGGTGGGTACGAGCAGTACTTC. Translated: CASTKGQGGYEQYF.

The chain joins TRBV19 to TRBJ1-2, with 10 nucleotides matching TRBD1. CDR1 and CDR2 (germline): LNHDA, SQIVND (reference sequence). V dropped 6 bases and J dropped 4; count of bases not matched to a gene: 5. The CDR3 loop spans 14 amino acids. CDR3 amino acids: CASRSGTGVYGYTF. The DNA for the CDR3 is TGTGCCAGTAGATCAGGGACAGGGGTCTATGGCTACACCTTC.

This chain connects TRBV7-9 to TRBJ2-7; TRBD2 matches 10 bases. The CDR3 extends over 14 amino acids. Losses at the gene ends were 5 bases for V and 3 bases for J; bases not matched to a gene: 4. From germline, CDR1 is SEHNR and CDR2 FQNEAQ (reference sequence). In nucleotides, the CDR3 is TGTGCCAGCAGCCCAGGGACTAGCGTCTACGAGCAGTACTTC. It is translated as CASSPGTSVYEQYF.

The chain recombines TRBV3-1 (or the pseudogene TRBV3-2) with TRBJ2-3; D might be TRBD1 (5 bases). This CDR3 comprises 14 residues. Trimming cost V 1 base and J 4 bases, with 9 bases left between them. From germline, CDR1 is LGHDT and CDR2 YNNKEL (reference sequence). The CDR3 sequence is CASSQVRGSDTQYF. The CDR3 nucleotides are TGTGCCAGCAGCCAAGTAAGGGGATCAGATACGCAGTATTTT.